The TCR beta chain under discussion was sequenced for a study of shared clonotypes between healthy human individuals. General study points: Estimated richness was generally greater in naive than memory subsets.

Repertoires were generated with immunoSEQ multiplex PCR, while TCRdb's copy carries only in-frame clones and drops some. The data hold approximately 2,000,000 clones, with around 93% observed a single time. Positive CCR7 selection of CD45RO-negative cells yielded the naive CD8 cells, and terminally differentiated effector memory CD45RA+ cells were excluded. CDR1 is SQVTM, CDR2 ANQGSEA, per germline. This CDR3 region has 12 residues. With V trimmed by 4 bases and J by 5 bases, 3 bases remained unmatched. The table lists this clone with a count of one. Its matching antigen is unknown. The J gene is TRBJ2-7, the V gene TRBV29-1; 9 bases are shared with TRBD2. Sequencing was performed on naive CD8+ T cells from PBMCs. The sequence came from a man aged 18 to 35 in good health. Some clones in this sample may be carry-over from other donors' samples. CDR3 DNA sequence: TGCAGCGTTGGTAGCGGGAGTGACGAGCAGTACTTC. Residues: CSVGSGSDEQYF.